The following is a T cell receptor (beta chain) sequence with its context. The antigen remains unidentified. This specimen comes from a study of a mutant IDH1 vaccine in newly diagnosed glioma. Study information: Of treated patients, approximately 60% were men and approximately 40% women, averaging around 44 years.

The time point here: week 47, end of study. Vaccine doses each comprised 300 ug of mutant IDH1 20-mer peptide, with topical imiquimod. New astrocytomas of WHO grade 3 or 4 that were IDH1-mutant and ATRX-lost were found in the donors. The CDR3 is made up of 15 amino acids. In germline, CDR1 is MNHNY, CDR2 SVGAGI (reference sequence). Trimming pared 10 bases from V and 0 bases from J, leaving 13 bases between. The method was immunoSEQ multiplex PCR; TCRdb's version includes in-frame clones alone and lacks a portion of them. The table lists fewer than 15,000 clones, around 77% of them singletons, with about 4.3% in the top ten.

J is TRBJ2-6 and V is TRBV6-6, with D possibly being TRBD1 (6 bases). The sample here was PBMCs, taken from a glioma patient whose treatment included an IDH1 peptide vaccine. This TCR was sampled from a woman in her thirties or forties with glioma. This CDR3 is CATQKGDSGANVLTF. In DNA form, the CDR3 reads TGTGCCACCCAAAAGGGGGACTCTGGGGCCAACGTCCTGACTTTC.